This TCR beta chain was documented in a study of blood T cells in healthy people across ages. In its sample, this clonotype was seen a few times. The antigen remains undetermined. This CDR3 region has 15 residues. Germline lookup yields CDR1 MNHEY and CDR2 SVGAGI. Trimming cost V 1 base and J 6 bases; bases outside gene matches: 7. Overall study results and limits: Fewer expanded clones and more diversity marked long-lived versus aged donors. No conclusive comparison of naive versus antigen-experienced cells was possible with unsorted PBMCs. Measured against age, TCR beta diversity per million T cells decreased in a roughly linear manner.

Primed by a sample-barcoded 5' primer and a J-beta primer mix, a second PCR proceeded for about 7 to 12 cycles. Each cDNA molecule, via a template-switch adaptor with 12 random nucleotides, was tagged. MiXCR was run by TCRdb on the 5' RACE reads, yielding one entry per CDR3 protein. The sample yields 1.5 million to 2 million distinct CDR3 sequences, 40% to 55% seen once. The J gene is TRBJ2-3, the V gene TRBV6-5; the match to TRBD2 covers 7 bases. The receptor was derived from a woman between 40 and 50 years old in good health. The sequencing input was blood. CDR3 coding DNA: TGTGCCAGCAGTTACTTACGGGGGGTTTCGGATACGCAGTATTTT. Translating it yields CASSYLRGVSDTQYF.